The 8 T cell receptor beta chains presented below share a single source sample, sequenced in a study of blood T cell repertoires in COVID-19. Profiling relied on immunoSEQ multiplex PCR, and the TCRdb table lists in-frame clones only, not all of them. The sample has roughly 100,000 clones, 81% seen once; the top ten hold around 27%. Sequencing input: peripheral blood. All receptors come from a man aged 80 or over with active or convalescent COVID-19.

The chain uses TRBV10-3 and TRBJ1-1, with D unclear. Germline V gene lookup returns CDR1 ENHRY and CDR2 SYGVKD. Trimming left V 0 bases short and J 4 bases short, with 9 bases between. The CDR3 has 14 amino acids. CDR3 protein: CAISESRLGTEAFF. Here the CDR3 DNA reads TGTGCCATCAGTGAGTCTCGACTAGGCACTGAAGCTTTCTTT.

This clone was recorded once. J is TRBJ2-5 and V is TRBV6-5, with a tentative D call TRBD1 (6 bases). The V gene lost 6 bases and the J gene lost 2 bases, with 13 bases spanning the gap. This CDR3 comprises 14 residues. Germline V gives CDR1 MNHEY, CDR2 SVGAGI. The CDR3 DNA sequence: TGTGCCAGCAGGCGGGTGGGGGCTCAAGAGACCCAGTACTTC. This encodes CASRRVGAQETQYF.

The rearrangement links TRBV21-1 to TRBJ2-7; the D call of TRBD2 is as the table states it, not checked on the DNA. TRBV21-1 has pseudogene status. The CDR3 sequence is 22 residues long. The CDR3, as DNA: TGTGCCAGCAGCAAAGGGCCGGGGGAGAACGTCAAAGGGGCCACTAACTCCTACGAGCAGTACTTC. As protein: CASSKGPGENVKGATNSYEQYF.

The chain recombines TRBV19 with TRBJ1-5, with D possibly matching TRBD1 (5 bases). In germline, CDR1 is LNHDA, CDR2 SQIVND (reference sequence). The CDR3 has 16 amino acids. The V end lost 3 bases, the J end lost 2 bases, and 14 bases lay between the germline ends. CDR3 DNA: TGTGCCAGTAGTATTTGTTTAGGGGTTTGCAATCAGCCCCAGCATTTT. It codes for CASSICLGVCNQPQHF.

The J gene is TRBJ1-5, the V gene TRBV3-1 (or the pseudogene TRBV3-2); maybe TRBD1 (5 bases). The CDR3 sequence is 18 residues long. The V gene's germline CDR1 is LGHDT and CDR2 YNNKEL (reference sequence). Trimming stripped 1 base from V and 6 bases from J, with 22 bases between. The CDR3 is CASSQVPLGQGFPQPQHF. The CDR3 DNA reads as TGTGCCAGCAGCCAAGTTCCCCTGGGGCAGGGTTTCCCTCAGCCCCAGCATTTT.

This clone turned up a few times. The J gene is TRBJ2-3, the V gene TRBV7-3; maybe TRBD2 (6 bases). The germline V gene has CDR1 SGHTA and CDR2 FQGTGA. The CDR3 sequence is 16 residues long. Trimming cost V 0 bases and J 2 bases, with 12 bases left between them. CDR3 DNA: TGTGCCAGCAGCTTAACGTCCGGGGGATTCACAGATACGCAGTATTTT. It encodes CASSLTSGGFTDTQYF.

The rearrangement uses TRBV14 and TRBJ2-5; 11 nucleotides line up with TRBD2. Looked up from germline, CDR1 is SGHDN and CDR2 is FVKESK. V was pared by 0 bases and J by 3 bases, with 0 bases of the junction left unmatched. The CDR3 totals 15 residues. The CDR3 DNA sequence: TGTGCCAGCAGCCAAGAACTAGCGGGGGAAGAGACCCAGTACTTC. This sequence encodes CASSQELAGEETQYF.

The chain couples TRBV12-5 to TRBJ1-5, with TRBD1 as a possible D gene (5 bases). This CDR3 has 12 amino acids. Germline V gene lookup returns CDR1 LGHNT and CDR2 FRNRAP. V shed 6 bases and J shed 7 bases, with 10 bases lying between them. The chain's CDR3 is CASGEGTQPQHF. The CDR3 DNA reads TGTGCTAGTGGGGAGGGGACCCAGCCCCAGCATTTT.